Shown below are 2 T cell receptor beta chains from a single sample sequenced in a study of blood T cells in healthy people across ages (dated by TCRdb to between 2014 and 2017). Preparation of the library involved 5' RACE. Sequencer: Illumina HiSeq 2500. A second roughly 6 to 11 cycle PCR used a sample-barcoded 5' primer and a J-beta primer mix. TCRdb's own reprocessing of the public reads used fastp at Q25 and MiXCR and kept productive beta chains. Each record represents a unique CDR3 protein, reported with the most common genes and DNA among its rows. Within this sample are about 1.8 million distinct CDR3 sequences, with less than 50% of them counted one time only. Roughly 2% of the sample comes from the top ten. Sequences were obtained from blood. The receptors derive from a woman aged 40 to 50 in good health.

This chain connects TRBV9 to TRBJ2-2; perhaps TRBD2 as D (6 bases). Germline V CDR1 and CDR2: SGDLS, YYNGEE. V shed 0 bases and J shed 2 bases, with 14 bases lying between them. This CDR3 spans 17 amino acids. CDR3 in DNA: TGTGCCAGCAGCGTAGTGGCGGCGGGGTACAACACCGGGGAGCTGTTTTTT. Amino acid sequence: CASSVVAAGYNTGELFF. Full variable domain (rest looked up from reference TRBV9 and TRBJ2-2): DSGVTQTPKHLITATGQRVTLRCSPRSGDLSVYWYQQSLDQGLQFLIQYYNGEERAKGNILERFSAQQFPDLHSELNLSSLELGDSALYFCASSVVAAGYNTGELFFGEGSRLTVL.

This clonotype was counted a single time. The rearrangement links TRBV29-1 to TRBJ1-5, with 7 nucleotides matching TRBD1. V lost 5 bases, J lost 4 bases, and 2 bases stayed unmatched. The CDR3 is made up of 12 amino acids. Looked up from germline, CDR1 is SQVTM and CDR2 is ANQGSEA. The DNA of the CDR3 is TGCAGCGTTTGGGACAGAAATCAGCCCCAGCATTTT. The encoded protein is CSVWDRNQPQHF. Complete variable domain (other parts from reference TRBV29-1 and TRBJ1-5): SAVISQKPSRDICQRGTSLTIQCQVDSQVTMMFWYRQQPGQSLTLIATANQGSEATYESGFVIDKFPISRPNLTFSTLTVSNMSPEDSSIYLCSVWDRNQPQHFGDGTRLSIL.